The 2 T cell receptor beta chains given below trace back to one sample, sequenced in a study of cytomegalovirus exposure and HLA in healthy donors. The PCR used 60 Vbeta and 13 Jbeta primers. Assay used: immunoSEQ multiplex PCR; TCRdb lists only in-frame clones, some missing. This table holds 200,000 to 250,000 clones, about 81% found once. Sequencing was done on a sample of PBMCs. Receptors were obtained from a woman aged 55-69 years in good health and CMV-seropositive.

V and J are TRBV6-1 and TRBJ1-5, with TRBD1 matching 8 bases. Germline CDR1 MNHNS, CDR2 SASEGT. The CDR3 runs 15 residues. Trimming took 6 bases from V and 2 from J; bases not matched to a gene: 6. In DNA form, the CDR3 reads TGTGCCAGCAGGACAGGGACAGGCCGCAATCAGCCCCAGCATTTT. It encodes CASRTGTGRNQPQHF.

As DNA, the CDR3 is TGTGCCAGCACGACACGTCGGACAGATACGCAGTATTTT. Residues: CASTTRRTDTQYF. The chain uses TRBV6-1 and TRBJ2-3; D remains unclear. Deletions cut 7 bases from V and 3 bases from J, with 11 bases between. CDR3 length: 13 amino acids. Looked up from germline, CDR1 is MNHNS and CDR2 is SASEGT.